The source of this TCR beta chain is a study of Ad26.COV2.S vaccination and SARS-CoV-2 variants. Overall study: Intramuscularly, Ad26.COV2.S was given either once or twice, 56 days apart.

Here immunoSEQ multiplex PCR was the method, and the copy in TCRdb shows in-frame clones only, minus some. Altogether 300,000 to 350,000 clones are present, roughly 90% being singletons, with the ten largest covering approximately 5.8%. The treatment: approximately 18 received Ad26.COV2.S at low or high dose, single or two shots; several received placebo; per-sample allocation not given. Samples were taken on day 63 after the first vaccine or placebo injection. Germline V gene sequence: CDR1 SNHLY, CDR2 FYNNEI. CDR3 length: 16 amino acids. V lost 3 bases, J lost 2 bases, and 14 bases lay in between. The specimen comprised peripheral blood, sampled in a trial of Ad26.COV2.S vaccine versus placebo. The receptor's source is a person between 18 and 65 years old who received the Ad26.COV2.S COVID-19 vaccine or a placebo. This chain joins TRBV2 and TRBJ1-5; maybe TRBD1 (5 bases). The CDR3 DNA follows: TGTGCCAGCAGTGAGTACGGGGGGGAGGGCAATCAGCCCCAGCATTTT. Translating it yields CASSEYGGEGNQPQHF.